One and the same sample provided the 22 T cell receptor beta chains below, sequenced in a study of T cells in localized non-small cell lung cancer. Assay used: immunoSEQ multiplex PCR; TCRdb lists only in-frame clones, some missing. The sample shows about 25,000 clones, more than 90% of them seen only once. Sequencing was performed on peripheral blood, taken before any cancer treatment. All receptors come from a man between 40 and 70 years old with stage III squamous cell lung carcinoma.

The J gene is TRBJ2-3, the V gene TRBV14, with unresolved D. CDR1 SGHDN and CDR2 FVKESK come from the germline V gene. The V end lost 1 base, the J end lost 0 bases, and 8 bases lay between the germline ends. This CDR3 has 15 amino acids. CDR3 in amino acids: CASSQAQPSTDTQYF. The CDR3 DNA reads as TGTGCCAGCAGCCAAGCCCAGCCGAGCACAGATACGCAGTATTTT.

The chain employs TRBV7-8 and TRBJ1-5; 7 bases agree with TRBD1. Germline V gene data show CDR1 as SGHVS and CDR2 as FQNEAQ. This CDR3 is built from 15 residues. With V trimmed by 5 bases and J by 4 bases, 8 bases remained unmatched. CDR3 in amino acids: CASSLRDSLNQPQHF. As DNA, the CDR3 is TGTGCCAGCAGCCTTCGGGACAGCCTTAATCAGCCCCAGCATTTT. Full variable domain (missing parts from reference TRBV7-8 and TRBJ1-5): GAGVSQSPRYKVAKRGQDVALRCDPISGHVSLFWYQQALGQGPEFLTYFQNEAQLDKSGLPSDRFFAERPEGSVSTLKIQRTQQEDSAVYLCASSLRDSLNQPQHFGDGTRLSIL.

The chain has TRBV18 and TRBJ1-1; D is uncertain. This CDR3 is built from 13 residues. V lost 2 bases to trimming and J lost 0 bases, with 4 bases between them. Germline CDR1 reads KGHSH; CDR2 reads LQKENI. The DNA for the CDR3 is TGTGCCAGCTCACCAGGGATGAACACTGAAGCTTTCTTT. The encoded protein is CASSPGMNTEAFF.

This chain links TRBV5-6 with TRBJ2-2, with a tentative D call TRBD1 (6 bases). The V end was cut by 2 bases, the J end by 4 bases, with 9 bases between. The CDR3 spans 14 residues. Germline values: CDR1 SGHDT, CDR2 YYEEEE. In DNA, the CDR3 is TGTGCCAGCAGCTTAGGACAGCCCACCGGGGAGCTGTTTTTT. Translating gives CASSLGQPTGELFF.

The genes are TRBV5-4 and TRBJ2-5, with D perhaps TRBD1 (5 bases). V lost 4 bases to trimming and J lost 1 base, with 11 bases between them. The CDR3 totals 14 residues. Germline V gene data show CDR1 as SGHNT and CDR2 as YYREEE (reference sequence). DNA for the CDR3: TGTGCCAGCAGCCGGAGAGACAGCCAAGAGACCCAGTACTTC. This codes for CASSRRDSQETQYF.

The chain joins TRBV18 to TRBJ1-1, with D possibly being TRBD1 (5 bases). Germline V gives CDR1 KGHSH, CDR2 LQKENI. V lost 3 bases, J lost 1 base, and 12 bases lay in between. The CDR3 length is 15 residues. Here the CDR3 reads CASSPRQSPNTEAFF. CDR3 bases: TGTGCCAGCTCACCGCGACAGAGCCCGAACACTGAAGCTTTCTTT.

The rearrangement uses TRBV4-1 and TRBJ2-3; D possibly corresponds to TRBD2 (5 bases). V gave up 4 bases and J gave up 1 base, with 12 bases separating them. This CDR3 contains 15 residues. Germline CDR1 MGHRA, CDR2 YSYEKL. The CDR3 here is CASSRGERGTDTQYF. The CDR3 DNA follows: TGCGCCAGCAGCCGTGGGGAGAGAGGCACAGATACGCAGTATTTT.

This chain uses TRBV29-1 with TRBJ1-2; 7 bases agree with TRBD1. There are 13 residues in the CDR3. CDR1 is SQVTM, CDR2 ANQGSEA, per germline. The junction had 5 bases not matched to a gene; V was cut back by 3 bases and J by 4 bases. Written as DNA, the CDR3 is TGCAGCGTTGACGGCCGGGACAGCTATGGCTACACCTTC. This sequence encodes CSVDGRDSYGYTF.

The chain is built from TRBV7-2 and TRBJ1-2; D is possibly TRBD1 (6 bases). The V and J ends lost 5 bases and 1 base respectively, with 14 bases between them. Germline-derived CDR1 and CDR2 are SGHTA and FQGNSA. The CDR3 spans 15 residues. This chain's CDR3 is CASSPQGGLNYGYTF. CDR3 sequence (DNA): TGTGCCAGCAGCCCCCAAGGGGGTCTTAACTATGGCTACACCTTC.

The chain employs TRBV6-5 and TRBJ1-1; D call uncertain. The germline V gene has CDR1 MNHEY and CDR2 SVGAGI. The CDR3 length is 13 residues. The V gene lost 2 bases and the J gene lost 8 bases, with 12 bases spanning the gap. The DNA for the CDR3 is TGTGCCAGCAGTTACAATCAGCTAGCCGAAGCTTTCTTT. As protein: CASSYNQLAEAFF.

V is TRBV4-3 and J is TRBJ2-6, with D perhaps matching TRBD1 (5 bases). Trimming took off 1 base at V and 1 base at J, with 5 bases between the two ends. Looked up from germline, CDR1 is LGHNA and CDR2 is YSLEER. This CDR3 has 15 residues. DNA of the CDR3: TGCGCCAGCAGCCAAGGACAGTCTGGGGCCAACGTCCTGACTTTC. It is translated as CASSQGQSGANVLTF.

The chain combines TRBV5-6 with TRBJ1-1; 7 bases are a match to TRBD1. The CDR3 consists of 15 residues. The germline gives CDR1 SGHDT, CDR2 YYEEEE. Germline trimming cut 2 bases from V and 5 bases from J; bases unmatched to any gene: 9. The CDR3 is CASSLQQGYVTEAFF. In DNA, the CDR3 is TGTGCCAGCAGCTTACAACAGGGGTACGTTACTGAAGCTTTCTTT.

V is TRBV28 and J is TRBJ1-2; possibly TRBD1 for D (5 bases). The CDR3 sequence is 16 residues long. Trimming took 5 bases from V and 8 from J, leaving 24 bases between them. The germline CDR1 and CDR2 sequences are MDHEN and SYDVKM. CDR3 sequence: CASSLEREDYGGGYTF. The CDR3 DNA reads as TGTGCCAGCAGTCTCGAGAGGGAGGACTATGGGGGAGGCTACACCTTC.

The V call is TRBV5-8, the J call TRBJ1-4; D is perhaps TRBD1 (5 bases). The CDR3 is made up of 16 amino acids. V lost 2 bases, J lost 0 bases, and 11 bases lay in between. Germline assignment: CDR1 SGHTS and CDR2 YDEGEE. As DNA, the CDR3 is TGTGCCAGCAGCTTAGGGACGTCGGCAACTAATGAAAAACTGTTTTTT. Translated: CASSLGTSATNEKLFF.

The CDR3 DNA sequence: TGCGCCAGCAGCTTGGCAGGGCGGGAGACCCAGTACTTC. It yields the protein CASSLAGRETQYF. The genes are TRBV5-1 and TRBJ2-5; perhaps TRBD1 as D (5 bases). CDR3 length equals 13 residues. Trimming left V 0 bases short and J 5 bases short, with 8 bases between. The germline CDR1 and CDR2 sequences are SGHRS and YFSETQ.

Details on this clone: The junction departs from the called germline gene at one end, perhaps through a read error. The rearrangement uses TRBV10-3 and TRBJ1-1; 9 bases line up with TRBD1. The V gene's germline CDR1 is ENHRY and CDR2 SYGVKD. This CDR3 has 14 amino acids. CDR3 DNA: TGTGCCATCAGTGGAGGGACAGGGAACGCTGAAGCTTTCTTT. Translation gives CAISGGTGNAEAFF.

V gene TRBV28 combines with J gene TRBJ1-3; D call uncertain. Deletions cut 5 bases from V and 4 bases from J, with 12 bases between. CDR3 length: 14 residues. Germline V gives CDR1 MDHEN, CDR2 SYDVKM. The CDR3, as DNA: TGTGCCAGCAGTCTCTCCCGGAGCGGAAACACCATATATTTT. Translation gives CASSLSRSGNTIYF.

This rearrangement joins TRBV19 to TRBJ2-1; 11 nucleotides agree with TRBD2. This CDR3 region has 17 residues. Germline loops: CDR1 LNHDA, CDR2 SQIVND (reference sequence). The ends lost 5 bases at V and 0 bases at J; junction bases unmatched: 6. In nucleotides, the CDR3 is TGTGCCAGTAGTGTAATTAGCGGGGGGGCCTCCTACAATGAGCAGTTCTTC. It encodes CASSVISGGASYNEQFF.

The chain is built from TRBV10-3 and TRBJ1-1; 8 bases align to TRBD1. Germline V lookup: CDR1 ENHRY, CDR2 SYGVKD. CDR3 length: 13 residues. Germline trimming cut 10 bases from V and 3 bases from J; bases unmatched to any gene: 7. The CDR3 DNA is TGTGCCACCAGACAGGGGTTGGACACTGAAGCTTTCTTT. Amino acids: CATRQGLDTEAFF.

The J gene is TRBJ2-6, the V gene TRBV5-1; no clear D. The CDR3 is 16 residues long. The V end lost 0 bases, the J end lost 3 bases, and 10 bases lay between the germline ends. Germline V gene data show CDR1 as SGHRS and CDR2 as YFSETQ. The DNA of the CDR3 is TGCGCCAGCAGCTTGGACGGCGTCTTTGGGGCCAACGTCCTGACTTTC. Its translation is CASSLDGVFGANVLTF.

The chain uses TRBV28 and TRBJ1-2; D is unresolved. The CDR3 sequence is 12 residues long. The V gene lost 5 bases and the J gene lost 2 bases, with 6 bases spanning the gap. In germline, CDR1 is MDHEN, CDR2 SYDVKM. This chain's CDR3 is CASSQANYGYTF. In nucleotides, the CDR3 is TGTGCCAGCAGTCAAGCAAACTATGGCTACACCTTC.

The chain employs TRBV10-3 and TRBJ1-4; 7 positions match TRBD1. The junction had 4 bases not matched to a gene; V was cut back by 6 bases and J by 6 bases. Per germline, CDR1 ENHRY and CDR2 SYGVKD. The CDR3 has 13 residues. CDR3 sequence reads: CAISEGADEKLFF. The CDR3 DNA sequence: TGTGCCATCAGCGAGGGGGCGGATGAAAAACTGTTTTTT.